A single T cell receptor (beta chain) is shown here with its context. Its antigen is as yet unknown. The record originates from a study of T cell responses to AZD1222 COVID-19 vaccine. Germline V gene sequence: CDR1 MNHEY, CDR2 SVGEGT. This CDR3 is 12 amino acids long. V lost 6 bases to trimming and J lost 9 bases, with 12 bases between them. Whole-study results and caveats: Females outnumbered males among donors, who were mostly white British; clonal diversity was possibly underestimated. Repertoires in all cases were sampled only once the peak T cell response had passed.

Sequencing was performed with immunoSEQ multiplex PCR; in TCRdb, only in-frame clones are kept and a portion is missing. Of about 75,000 clones in the sample, 88% are singletons; the top ten hold 10%. The TCR comes from an adult who received the MenACWY meningococcal vaccine as a control. This rearrangement joins TRBV6-2 or TRBV6-3 to TRBJ1-5; D might be TRBD1 (6 bases). The starting material was peripheral blood, obtained 28 days after the second dose of the MenACWY control vaccine. The CDR3 here is CASSPDRLPQHF. CDR3 coding DNA: TGTGCCAGCAGCCCCGACAGGCTGCCCCAGCATTTT.